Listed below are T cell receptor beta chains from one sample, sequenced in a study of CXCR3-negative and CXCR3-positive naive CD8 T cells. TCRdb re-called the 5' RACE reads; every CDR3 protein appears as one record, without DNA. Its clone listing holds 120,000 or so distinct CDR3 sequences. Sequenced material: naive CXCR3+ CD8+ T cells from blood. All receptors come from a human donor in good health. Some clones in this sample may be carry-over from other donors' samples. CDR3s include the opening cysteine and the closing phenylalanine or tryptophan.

CASSMEGLLNTEAFF	TRBV19	TRBJ1-1
CSVPDRGNTQYF	TRBV29-1	TRBJ2-3
CSPGFQLAASTDTQYF	TRBV20-1	TRBJ2-3
CASRAGQGPNTEAFF	TRBV7-9	TRBJ1-1
CASTGPAPYEQYF	TRBV2	TRBJ2-7
CAISAGSSGGPLDTQYF	TRBV10-3	TRBJ2-3
CASGRGSPLHF	TRBV25-1	TRBJ1-6
CAISESRQETQYF	TRBV10-3	TRBJ2-5
CASSIGVDSSTDTQYF	TRBV7-9	TRBJ2-3
CASSLEMGGQDTQYF	TRBV5-4	TRBJ2-3
CASSEALPGTGLAATDTQYF	TRBV2	TRBJ2-3
CASSPRTGGLDTQYF	TRBV28	TRBJ2-3
CASSLSGGTGVYNEQFF	TRBV13	TRBJ2-1
CANSSGQTYTEAFF	TRBV7-9	TRBJ1-1
CASSDSEYYGYTF	TRBV5-1	TRBJ1-2
CASSLVHPIGVYNEQFF	TRBV28	TRBJ2-1
CASSLRTSTGELFF	TRBV5-1	TRBJ2-2
CASSFGGEGTEAFF	TRBV28	TRBJ1-1
CASSSTRDRGLAKNIQYF	TRBV21-1	TRBJ2-4
CSVEGVGGARYNEQFF	TRBV29-1	TRBJ2-1
CASSQVGSDGYTF	TRBV4-1	TRBJ1-2
CASIGGERGSQPQHF	TRBV12-3/TRBV12-4	TRBJ1-5
CASSYSPRTGELFF	TRBV6-7	TRBJ2-2
CASSSVEGPGNLYEQYF	TRBV7-3	TRBJ2-7
CASSPRTSGSQAYEQYF	TRBV7-9	TRBJ2-7
CASSLHTGGYEQYF	TRBV27	TRBJ2-7
CSVEPSDNEQFF	TRBV29-1	TRBJ2-1
CSARGLGVYEQYF	TRBV20-1	TRBJ2-7
CASSDFGSDRGSYTF	TRBV21-1	TRBJ1-2
CASTTRIQGQANAYEQYF	TRBV28	TRBJ2-7
CASSLLTGNDYEQYF	TRBV4-3	TRBJ2-7
CASSLDLVGWDEQFF	TRBV5-1	TRBJ2-1
CASSWSRVGEQFF	TRBV12-3/TRBV12-4	TRBJ2-1
CSAFRGGDEQFF	TRBV29-1	TRBJ2-1
CASSSRTSGRPSNEQFF	TRBV28	TRBJ2-1
CASSLAPTAETQYF	TRBV12-3/TRBV12-4	TRBJ2-5
CASSSGHDQETQYF	TRBV5-1	TRBJ2-5
CASIPEQGAGELFF	TRBV7-9	TRBJ2-2
CSAFTLETANYGYTF	TRBV20-1	TRBJ1-2
CASSQDYYNEQFF	TRBV14	TRBJ2-1
CASSSGRSQPQHF	TRBV11-2	TRBJ1-5
CASSLGNSGDYGYTF	TRBV7-9	TRBJ1-2
CASSLAPGSFKETQYF	TRBV7-9	TRBJ2-5